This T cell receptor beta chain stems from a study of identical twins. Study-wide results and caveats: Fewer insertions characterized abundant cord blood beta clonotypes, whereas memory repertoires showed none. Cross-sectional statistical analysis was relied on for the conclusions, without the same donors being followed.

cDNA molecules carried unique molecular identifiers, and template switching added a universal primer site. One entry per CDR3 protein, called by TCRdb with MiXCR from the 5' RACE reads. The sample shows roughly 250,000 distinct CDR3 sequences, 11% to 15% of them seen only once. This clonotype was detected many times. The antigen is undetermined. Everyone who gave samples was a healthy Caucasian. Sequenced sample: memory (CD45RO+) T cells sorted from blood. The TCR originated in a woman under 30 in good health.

CDR3 DNA sequence: TGTGCCAGCAGCCAAGATTACCATGAGCAGTTCTTC. This translates into CASSQDYHEQFF. The chain employs TRBV4-2 and TRBJ2-1; D is ambiguous. The CDR3 is made up of 12 amino acids. The V end lost 0 bases, the J end lost 8 bases, and 5 bases lay between the germline ends. Germline loops: CDR1 LGHNA, CDR2 YNFKEQ.